The clone carrying this TCR beta chain was seen a few times. What it binds is unknown. This sample is drawn from a study of T cells after yellow fever vaccination. CDR3 length: 17 residues. With 1 base removed from V and 6 bases from J, the gap between germline ends came to 21 bases. CDR1 is MNHEY and CDR2 is SVGEGT in the germline V gene. TCRdb re-derived calls from the 5' RACE reads in MiXCR, one entry per CDR3 protein. The table records about 330,000 distinct CDR3 sequences, roughly 4.3% of them present only once. General study findings and limits: Subsequent booster samples again held most clones from primary vaccination (roughly 96% CD4, approximately 86% CD8).

The sequence was obtained from a man aged 18 to 30 who received the YFV17D yellow fever vaccine. The specimen comprised PBMCs, sampled 5 days after the yellow fever booster vaccination. The chain employs TRBV6-2 or TRBV6-3 and TRBJ2-5; D gene unclear. CDR3 nucleotide sequence: TGTGCCAGCAGTTACTTCCCTGGACGCGCCCGGTTTCAGACCCAGTACTTC. This gives the protein CASSYFPGRARFQTQYF.